One and the same sample provided the 10 T cell receptor beta chains below, sequenced in a study of cytotoxic CD8 clonotypes in ibrutinib-treated CLL. Data came from immunoSEQ multiplex PCR; TCRdb stores just in-frame clones and leaves some out. The table includes some 350,000 clones, roughly 67% detected once. The sequences come from PBMCs, collected after 36 months of ibrutinib treatment. All receptors derive from a human donor with chronic lymphocytic leukemia.

This chain links TRBV9 with TRBJ2-7; D is unclear. V gave up 4 bases and J gave up 2 bases, with 13 bases separating them. Germline assignment: CDR1 SGDLS and CDR2 YYNGEE. CDR3 length: 14 amino acids. The CDR3, as DNA: TGTGCCAGCAGCAGATCGGGCCGAGCCTACGAGCAGTACTTC. Translation gives CASSRSGRAYEQYF.

This chain connects TRBV7-2 to TRBJ2-1; D not certain. The V and J ends lost 5 bases and 6 bases respectively, with 23 bases between them. This CDR3 spans 17 amino acids. Germline lookup yields CDR1 SGHTA and CDR2 FQGNSA. CDR3 nucleotides: TGTGCCAGCAGCCTTAAGGTAATTGGCGGCTTGCTCAATGAGCAGTTCTTC. It is translated as CASSLKVIGGLLNEQFF.

The gene calls are TRBV29-1 and TRBJ1-2; the D gene is possibly TRBD1 (5 bases). With 2 bases removed from V and 6 bases from J, the gap between germline ends came to 22 bases. The germline CDR1 and CDR2 sequences are SQVTM and ANQGSEA. CDR3 size: 16 residues. CDR3 region: CSVELSRTRSLDGYTF. The CDR3 region has the DNA TGCAGCGTTGAACTGAGTCGGACACGGTCGCTTGATGGCTACACCTTC.

This chain uses TRBV19 with TRBJ2-1; the D gene could be TRBD1 or TRBD2 (5 bases each). V shed 4 bases and J shed 0 bases, with 13 bases lying between them. Germline CDR1 reads LNHDA; CDR2 reads SQIVND (reference sequence). The CDR3 sequence is 16 residues long. CDR3 residues: CASSTLGTASYNEQFF. CDR3 sequence (DNA): TGTGCCAGTAGTACACTAGGGACGGCCTCCTACAATGAGCAGTTCTTC.

V and J are TRBV7-9 and TRBJ2-1; 10 bases line up with TRBD2. The CDR3 extends over 18 amino acids. The J segment lost 4 bases and the V segment lost 5 bases, leaving 14 bases of the junction unmatched. Germline CDR1 is SEHNR and CDR2 is FQNEAQ (reference sequence). CDR3 coding DNA: TGTGCCAGCAGCCCATGGAGGCGAGCGGGAGGGTCGTACAATGAGCAGTTCTTC. Translating gives CASSPWRRAGGSYNEQFF.

This clone has more than one count but fewer than ten. The chain couples TRBV6-5 to TRBJ1-2; 7 bases are a match to TRBD1. In germline, CDR1 is MNHEY, CDR2 SVGAGI. Losses at the gene ends were 5 bases for V and 0 bases for J; bases not matched to a gene: 6. The CDR3 loop spans 15 amino acids. The CDR3 reads CASSRDRRANYGYTF. The CDR3 nucleotides read TGTGCCAGCAGTCGGGACAGAAGAGCTAACTATGGCTACACCTTC.

This clone has just a few counts. The V and J genes are TRBV18 and TRBJ2-1; D uncertain. V lost 0 bases to trimming and J lost 0 bases, with 9 bases between them. The V gene's germline CDR1 is KGHSH and CDR2 LQKENI. The CDR3 is 16 residues long. CDR3 in amino acids: CASSPPALSSYNEQFF. The DNA of the CDR3 is TGTGCCAGCTCACCACCAGCCCTTAGCTCCTACAATGAGCAGTTCTTC.

The chain joins TRBV2 to TRBJ2-3; D gene ambiguous. V was cut by 4 bases and J by 3 bases, with 5 bases left in between. The CDR3 extends over 12 amino acids. Germline CDR1 and CDR2: SNHLY and FYNNEI. CDR3: CASSVGTDTQYF. In DNA form, the CDR3 reads TGTGCCAGCAGTGTGGGTACAGATACGCAGTATTTT.

This chain uses TRBV6-6 with TRBJ1-4, with a possible D match to TRBD1 (6 bases). V was shortened by 4 bases and J by 5 bases, with 17 bases between the two germline ends. Germline CDR1 MNHNY, CDR2 SVGAGI (reference sequence). The CDR3 has 16 residues. The CDR3 spells CASSSQGLALNEKLFF. The CDR3 DNA sequence: TGTGCCAGCAGTTCACAGGGTTTGGCGTTAAATGAAAAACTGTTTTTT.

The CDR3 loop is CASSHSADYGYTF. The CDR3 coding sequence is TGTGCCAGCTCACACTCTGCGGACTATGGCTACACCTTC. The J gene is TRBJ1-2, the V gene TRBV18; the D is unclear. V was shortened by 4 bases and J by 3 bases, with 9 bases between the two germline ends. The germline gives CDR1 KGHSH, CDR2 LQKENI. The CDR3 covers 13 residues.